One TCR beta chain is described in this entry. Its antigen is still unknown. The record has no base qualities; no much larger clone is one base away. The immunoSEQ Assay, a bias-controlled multiplex PCR, was used to amplify TCRbeta CDR3 regions from genomic DNA. The authors processed their data as follows. The number of nucleated cells in each sample was estimated by amplification of reference gene primers within the assay. Sequence reads were collapsed and filtered to measure the absolute abundance of every unique TCRbeta CDR3 rearrangement. For each sample, productive Simpson clonality was calculated as the square root of Simpson's diversity index over productive rearrangements. TCRdb re-hosts the immuneACCESS table, in-frame sequences only. Its copies lack some clones; in the studies checked, an unresolved V gene accounts for under half of them, and the cause for the rest is not known. Clone size and the V and J calls come from that table; the DNA yielded D and trimming. For this sample the table gives 250,000 to 300,000 clones, of which 75% to 90% were detected only once. About 4.2% of the sample rests with the top ten.

The data were taken from a study of blood T cell repertoires in COVID-19 (TCRdb year 2020). Background for the entire study: Collaborator samples came from the United States, Italy and Spain and covered acute and convalescent phases of COVID-19. The prospective study material was composed of cDNA or gDNA derived from T cells, B-cell-depleted T cells, or PBMCs. Deeply sampled blood TCRbeta repertoires from subjects exposed to, actively infected with, or recovered from COVID-19 were included in the dataset. A freely available public database, intended as a resource for researchers studying the immune response to SARS-CoV-2, is where the repertoires were released. Samples were obtained from the ongoing ImmuneRACE study (first 160 participants) and from about 1,300 subjects provided by 6 global collaborators. Nearly every sample came with metadata listing a de-identified subject ID, COVID-19 status, age in years and sex. Where available, HLA class I and class II types were obtained from metadata supplied by the sample provider rather than from assay-based typing. Overall study results and their limits: How much clinical and demographic metadata was included differed by source and by participant, and the metadata was provided uncurated.

Looking up the germline V gene (reference sequence) yields CDR1 SGHNT and CDR2 YYREEE. There are 15 amino acids in the CDR3, from cysteine to phenylalanine inclusive. The DNA shown is the 45-base CDR3, in frame from base 1. V loses 6 bases at its end and J loses 7 bases; junction bases beyond the gene matches: 14. The collaborating institutions used their own protocols to collect whole blood in K2EDTA tubes. For TCRbeta analysis, collaborators shipped samples in one of three forms: frozen whole blood, isolated PBMCs, or DNA extracted from either of those sample types. The rearranged segments are TRBV5-4 and TRBJ1-2; 8 bases in the junction line up with TRBD1. This TCR was sampled from a man aged 35-49 years with acute or convalescent COVID-19. Sequenced sample: peripheral blood. The encoded CDR3 is CASTLWGQGAGGYTF. The DNA sequence is given as TGTGCCAGCACCCTCTGGGGTCAGGGGGCGGGTGGCTACACCTTC.